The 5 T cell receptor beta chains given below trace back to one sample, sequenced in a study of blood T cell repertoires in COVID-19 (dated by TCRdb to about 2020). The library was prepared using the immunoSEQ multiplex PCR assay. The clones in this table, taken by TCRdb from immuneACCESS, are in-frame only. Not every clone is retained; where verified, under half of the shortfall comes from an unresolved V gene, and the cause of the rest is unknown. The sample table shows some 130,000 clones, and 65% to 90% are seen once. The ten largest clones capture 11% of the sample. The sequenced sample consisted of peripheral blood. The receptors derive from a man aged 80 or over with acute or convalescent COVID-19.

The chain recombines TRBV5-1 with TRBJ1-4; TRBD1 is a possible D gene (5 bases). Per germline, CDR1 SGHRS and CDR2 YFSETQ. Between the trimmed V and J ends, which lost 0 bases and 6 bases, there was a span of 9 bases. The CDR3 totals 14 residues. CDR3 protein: CASSLEAGHEKLFF. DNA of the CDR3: TGCGCCAGCAGCTTGGAGGCAGGGCATGAAAAACTGTTTTTT.

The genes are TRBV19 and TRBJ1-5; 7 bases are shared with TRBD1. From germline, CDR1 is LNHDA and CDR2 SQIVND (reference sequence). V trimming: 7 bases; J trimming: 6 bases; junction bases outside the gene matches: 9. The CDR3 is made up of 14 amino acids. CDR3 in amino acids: CASTTGPAGQPQHF. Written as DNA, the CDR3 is TGTGCCAGTACGACAGGGCCCGCGGGTCAGCCCCAGCATTTT.

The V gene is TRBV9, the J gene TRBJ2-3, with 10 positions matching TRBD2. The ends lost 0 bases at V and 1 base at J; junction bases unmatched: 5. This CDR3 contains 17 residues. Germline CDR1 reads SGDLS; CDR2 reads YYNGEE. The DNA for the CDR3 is TGTGCCAGCAGCGTAGGTCTAGCGGGGGCCGGCACAGATACGCAGTATTTT. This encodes CASSVGLAGAGTDTQYF. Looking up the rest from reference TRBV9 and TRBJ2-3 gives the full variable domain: DSGVTQTPKHLITATGQRVTLRCSPRSGDLSVYWYQQSLDQGLQFLIQYYNGEERAKGNILERFSAQQFPDLHSELNLSSLELGDSALYFCASSVGLAGAGTDTQYFGPGTRLTVL.

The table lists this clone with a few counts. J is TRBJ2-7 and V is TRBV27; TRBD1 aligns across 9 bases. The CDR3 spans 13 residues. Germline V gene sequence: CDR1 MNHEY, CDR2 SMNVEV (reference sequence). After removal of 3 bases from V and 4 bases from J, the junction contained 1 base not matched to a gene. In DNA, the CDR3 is TGTGCCAGCAGTTTTGACAGGGGGTACGAGCAGTACTTC. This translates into CASSFDRGYEQYF.

Written as DNA, the CDR3 is TGTGCCAGCAGCTTAGGGCAGGTCGGCGAATCTTTCTTT. Protein product: CASSLGQVGESFF. The V and J genes are TRBV11-1 and TRBJ1-1; unclear D gene. Looked up from germline, CDR1 is SGHAT and CDR2 is FQDESV (reference sequence). The CDR3 totals 13 residues. Trimming shortened V by 1 base and J by 12 bases, and 15 bases separated the two germline ends.